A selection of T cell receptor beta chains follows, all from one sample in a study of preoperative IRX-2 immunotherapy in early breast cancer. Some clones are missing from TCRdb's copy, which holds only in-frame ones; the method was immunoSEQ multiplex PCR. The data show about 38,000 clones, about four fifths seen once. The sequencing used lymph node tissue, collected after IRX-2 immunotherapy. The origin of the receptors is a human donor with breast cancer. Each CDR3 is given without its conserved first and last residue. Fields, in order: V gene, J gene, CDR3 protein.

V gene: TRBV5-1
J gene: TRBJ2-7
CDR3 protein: ASSLAASGGLSYEQY

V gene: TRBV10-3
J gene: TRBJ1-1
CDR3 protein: AISENRVGNTEAF

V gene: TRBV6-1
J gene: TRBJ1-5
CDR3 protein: ASSEGDRDTQPQH

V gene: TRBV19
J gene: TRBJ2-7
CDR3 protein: ASSTLDRKYEQY

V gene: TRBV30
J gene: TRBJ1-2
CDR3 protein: AWSAGFYGYT

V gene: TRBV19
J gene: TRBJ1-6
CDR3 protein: ASGTGGSPLH

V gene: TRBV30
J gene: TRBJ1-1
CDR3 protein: ARTVSMNTEAF

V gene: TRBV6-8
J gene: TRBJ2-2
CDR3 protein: ASRRTSGGAINTGELF

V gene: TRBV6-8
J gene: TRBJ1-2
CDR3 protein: ASRSGQGVGYT

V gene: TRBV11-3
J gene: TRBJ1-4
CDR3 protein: ASSPRTGQGEKLF

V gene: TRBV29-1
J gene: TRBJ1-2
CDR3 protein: SSWTANYGYT

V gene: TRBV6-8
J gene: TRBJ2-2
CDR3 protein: ASSYSSFLKGNTGELF

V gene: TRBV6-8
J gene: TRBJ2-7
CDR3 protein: ASSSSEGRSSYEQY

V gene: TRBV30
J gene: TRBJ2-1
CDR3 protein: AWSVQNYQF

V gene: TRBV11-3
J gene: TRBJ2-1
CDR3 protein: ASSLVAGGRNEQF

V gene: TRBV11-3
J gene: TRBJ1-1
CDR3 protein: ASSFTKPGQHTEAF

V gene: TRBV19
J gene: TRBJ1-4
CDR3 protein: ASSIVPREEKLF

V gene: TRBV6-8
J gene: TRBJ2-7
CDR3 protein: ASRGLTPPYEQY

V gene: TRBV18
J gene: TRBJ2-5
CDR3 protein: ASSQLQGRETQY

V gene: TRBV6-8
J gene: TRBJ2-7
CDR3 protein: AISGTGGSEQY

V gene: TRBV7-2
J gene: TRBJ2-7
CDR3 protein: ASSPTGTGEQY

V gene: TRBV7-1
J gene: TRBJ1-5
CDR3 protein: ASSPRGAGGNQPQH

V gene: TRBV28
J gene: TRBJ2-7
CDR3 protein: ASAREPYEQY

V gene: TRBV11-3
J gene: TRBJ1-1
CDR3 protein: ASRPGTTATEAF

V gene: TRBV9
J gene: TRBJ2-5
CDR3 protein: ASSVSREKETQY

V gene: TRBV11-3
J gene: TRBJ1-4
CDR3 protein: ASSQPSGRGDEKLF

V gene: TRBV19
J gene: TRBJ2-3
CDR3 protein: ASSITSGTDTQY

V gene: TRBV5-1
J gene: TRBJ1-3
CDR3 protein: ASRNDRGSGNTIY

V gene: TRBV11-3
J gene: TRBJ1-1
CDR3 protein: ASSLEMSAGAEAF

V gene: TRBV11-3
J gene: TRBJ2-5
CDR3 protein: ASSADRAQGGTQY

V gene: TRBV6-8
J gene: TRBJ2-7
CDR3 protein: ASSLPPSAGGYEQY

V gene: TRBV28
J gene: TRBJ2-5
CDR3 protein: ASSLRGFQETQY

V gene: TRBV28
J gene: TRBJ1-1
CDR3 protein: ASRPGTRGDTEAF

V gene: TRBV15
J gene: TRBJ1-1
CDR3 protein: ATSREMGRVTEAF

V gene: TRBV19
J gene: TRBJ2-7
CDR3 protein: ASSILPAGGSYEQY

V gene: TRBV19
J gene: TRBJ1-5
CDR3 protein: ASSITGGDQPQH